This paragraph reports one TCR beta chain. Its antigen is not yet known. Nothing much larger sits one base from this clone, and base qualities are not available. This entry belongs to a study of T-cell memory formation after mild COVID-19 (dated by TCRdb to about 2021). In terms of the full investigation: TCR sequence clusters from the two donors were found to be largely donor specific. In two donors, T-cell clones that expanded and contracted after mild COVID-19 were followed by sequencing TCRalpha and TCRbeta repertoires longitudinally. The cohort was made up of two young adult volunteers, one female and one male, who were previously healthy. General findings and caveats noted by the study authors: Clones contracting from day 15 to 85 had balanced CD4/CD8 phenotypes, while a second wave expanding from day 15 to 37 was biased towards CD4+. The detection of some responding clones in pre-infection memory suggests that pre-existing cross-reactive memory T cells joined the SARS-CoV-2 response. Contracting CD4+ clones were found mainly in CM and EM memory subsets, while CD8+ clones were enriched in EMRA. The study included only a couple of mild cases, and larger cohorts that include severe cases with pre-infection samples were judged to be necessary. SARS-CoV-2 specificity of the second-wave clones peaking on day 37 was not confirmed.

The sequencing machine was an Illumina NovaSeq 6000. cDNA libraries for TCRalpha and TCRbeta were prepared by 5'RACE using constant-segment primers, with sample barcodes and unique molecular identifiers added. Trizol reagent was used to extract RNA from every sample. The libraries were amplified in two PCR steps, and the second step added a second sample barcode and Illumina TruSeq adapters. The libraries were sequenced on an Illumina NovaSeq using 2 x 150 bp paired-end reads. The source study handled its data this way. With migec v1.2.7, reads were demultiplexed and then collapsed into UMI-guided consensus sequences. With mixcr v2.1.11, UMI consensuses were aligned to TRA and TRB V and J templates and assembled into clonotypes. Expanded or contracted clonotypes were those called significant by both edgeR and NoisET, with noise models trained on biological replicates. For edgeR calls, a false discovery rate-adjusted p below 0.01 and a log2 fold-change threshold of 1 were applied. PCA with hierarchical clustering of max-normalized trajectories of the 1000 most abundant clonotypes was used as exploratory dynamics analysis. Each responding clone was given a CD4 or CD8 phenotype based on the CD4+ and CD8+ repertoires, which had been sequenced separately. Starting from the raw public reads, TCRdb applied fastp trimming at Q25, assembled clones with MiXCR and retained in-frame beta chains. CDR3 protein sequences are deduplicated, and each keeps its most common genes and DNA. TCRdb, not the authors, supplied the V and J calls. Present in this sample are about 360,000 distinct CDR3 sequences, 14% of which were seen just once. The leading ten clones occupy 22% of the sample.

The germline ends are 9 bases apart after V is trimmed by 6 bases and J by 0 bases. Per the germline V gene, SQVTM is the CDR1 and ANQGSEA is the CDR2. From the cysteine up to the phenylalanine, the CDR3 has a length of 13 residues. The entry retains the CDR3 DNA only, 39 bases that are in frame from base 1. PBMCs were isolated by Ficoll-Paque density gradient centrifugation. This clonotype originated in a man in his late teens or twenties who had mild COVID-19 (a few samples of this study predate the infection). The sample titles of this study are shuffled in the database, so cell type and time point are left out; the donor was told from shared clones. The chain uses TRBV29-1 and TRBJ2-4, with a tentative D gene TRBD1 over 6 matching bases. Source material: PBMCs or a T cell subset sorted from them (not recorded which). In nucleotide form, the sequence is TGCAGCGTAGGACAGTTAGCCAAAAACATTCAGTACTTC. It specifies CSVGQLAKNIQYF.